One T cell receptor beta chain is described in this entry. This entry belongs to a study of blood T cell repertoires in COVID-19. Participants were aged about 18 to 100 years, lived in 20 to 30 US areas, and enrolled virtually. Participants reported their clinical history, and cohort assignment relied on those reports. Donors of Cohort 3 who recovered were those that had two negative PCRs, clearance, or symptom resolution. Original handling: Scientists estimated how many nucleated cells there were by amplifying reference gene primers. The repertoire was sequenced with immunoSEQ multiplex PCR; TCRdb's copy has only in-frame clones and lacks some. That table is the source of V, J and clone size, and D and trimming were worked out from the DNA. The sample contains a few hundred thousand clones, around 87% of which appear only once. The germline CDR1 and CDR2 sequences are LGHDT and YNNKEL (reference sequence). CDR3 length: 13 amino acids. V was pared by 5 bases and J by 4 bases, with 11 bases between.

The gene calls are TRBV3-1 (or the pseudogene TRBV3-2) and TRBJ1-2; TRBD1 is a possible D gene (5 bases). The sequence derives from a young man who had recovered from COVID-19. The sample was PBMCs or T cells enriched from blood (not recorded which). CDR3 residues: CASSFGGSYGYTF. DNA for the CDR3: TGTGCCAGCAGCTTCGGGGGGAGCTATGGCTACACCTTC.